What follows are 15 T cell receptor beta chains derived from one specimen sequenced in a study of T cell responses to AZD1222 COVID-19 vaccine. Method: immunoSEQ multiplex PCR; TCRdb's copy keeps in-frame clones and lacks some. This sample carries approximately 190,000 clones, 80% to 95% of them seen once, and the ten largest clones take 1% to 1.5%. The specimen was peripheral blood, collected on day 0 of AZD1222 vaccination. These TCRs come from an adult in good health.

This chain uses TRBV18 with TRBJ1-2; D perhaps matches TRBD1 (6 bases). In germline, CDR1 is KGHSH, CDR2 LQKENI. The CDR3 extends over 14 amino acids. Trimming pared 6 bases from V and 0 bases from J, leaving 11 bases between. DNA of the CDR3: TGTGCCAGCTCCGGACAGCTCTCTAACTATGGCTACACCTTC. Protein: CASSGQLSNYGYTF.

The rearrangement uses TRBV10-3 and TRBJ2-5; D is perhaps TRBD2 (6 bases). Per the germline V gene, CDR1 is ENHRY and CDR2 is SYGVKD. The CDR3 contains 16 residues. Trimming took off 0 bases at V and 3 bases at J, with 14 bases between the two ends. This CDR3 is CAISESKGLAKETQYF. CDR3 nucleotide sequence: TGTGCCATCAGTGAGTCGAAGGGGCTAGCGAAAGAGACCCAGTACTTC.

The chain combines TRBV5-1 with TRBJ2-5; D is possibly TRBD2 (5 bases). The CDR3 loop spans 14 amino acids. Germline CDR1 SGHRS, CDR2 YFSETQ. The germline V and J ends were trimmed by 0 bases and 5 bases, with 11 bases remaining between them. The CDR3 DNA is TGCGCCAGCAGCTTGGTAGAGGGTCGCGAGACCCAGTACTTC. This translates into CASSLVEGRETQYF.

The V gene is TRBV7-2, the J gene TRBJ1-1; the D gene is possibly TRBD1 (5 bases). Trimming shortened V by 2 bases and J by 7 bases, and 11 bases separated the two germline ends. The V gene's germline CDR1 is SGHTA and CDR2 FQGNSA. This CDR3 contains 13 residues. The CDR3: CASSLRRGSEAFF. Written as DNA, the CDR3 is TGTGCCAGCAGCTTAAGGAGGGGCAGTGAAGCTTTCTTT.

The chain links TRBV19 to TRBJ2-7; 12 bases line up with TRBD2. J lost 7 bases, V lost 5 bases, and 9 bases had no gene match. Per the germline V gene, CDR1 is LNHDA and CDR2 is SQIVND (reference sequence). The CDR3 spans 15 residues. CDR3 DNA sequence: TGTGCCAGTAGTCCACGACTAGCGGGGGCTAGGGAGCAGTACTTC. Protein product: CASSPRLAGAREQYF.

This clone was detected only once. One end of the junction varies from germline; a read error may be responsible. This chain uses TRBV6-6 with TRBJ2-1; D not certain. The germline V gene has CDR1 MNHNY and CDR2 SVGAGI (reference sequence). The CDR3 loop spans 12 amino acids. Written as DNA, the CDR3 is TGTGCCAGCAGTTACCCAGGCAATGAGCAGCTCTTC. Amino acids: CASSYPGNEQLF.

The rearrangement uses TRBV4-1 and TRBJ1-3, with D maybe TRBD1 (6 bases). V was clipped by 4 bases and J by 1 base, with 8 bases between them. The CDR3 loop spans 14 amino acids. From germline, CDR1 is MGHRA and CDR2 YSYEKL. CDR3 DNA sequence: TGCGCCAGCAGCCCCAGGGGATCTGGAAACACCATATATTTT. Protein product: CASSPRGSGNTIYF.

As regards this clone: The sample has other DNA sequences that encode this CDR3 too. This rearrangement joins TRBV5-5 to TRBJ1-2; D perhaps matches TRBD1 (5 bases). Germline V CDR1 and CDR2: SGHKS, YYEKEE (reference sequence). The CDR3 has 14 residues. With 3 bases removed from V and 0 bases from J, the gap between germline ends came to 9 bases. The CDR3 loop is CASSSPGSNYGYTF. The CDR3 DNA is TGTGCCAGCAGCTCCCCAGGGTCTAACTATGGCTACACCTTC.

The chain has TRBV29-1 and TRBJ1-4, with 11 bases aligning to TRBD1. V lost 4 bases, J lost 8 bases, and 6 bases stayed unmatched. From germline, CDR1 is SQVTM and CDR2 ANQGSEA. The CDR3 length is 14 residues. The chain's CDR3 is CSVALGTGGEKLFF. CDR3 DNA sequence: TGCAGCGTTGCCTTAGGGACAGGGGGAGAAAAACTGTTTTTT.

The chain carries TRBV4-3 and TRBJ1-2, with D possibly being TRBD1 (6 bases). The CDR3 length is 18 residues. Trimming took off 0 bases at V and 7 bases at J, with 24 bases between the two ends. Germline V gene data show CDR1 as LGHNA and CDR2 as YSLEER. In DNA form, the CDR3 reads TGCGCCAGCAGCCAAGATTTGGGAGAAACAGGGAGAATCGGTGGCTACACCTTC. Protein product: CASSQDLGETGRIGGYTF.

In this sample, this clone turned up once. The CDR3 here is CASRPTGNYGYTF. CDR3 nucleotides: TGTGCCAGCAGGCCGACAGGGAACTATGGCTACACCTTC. This chain connects TRBV12-3 or TRBV12-4 to TRBJ1-2, with 7 bases identical to TRBD1. There are 13 residues in the CDR3. V trimming: 6 bases; J trimming: 2 bases; junction bases outside the gene matches: 3.

The chain combines TRBV7-2 with TRBJ2-3; no clear D. Trimming took 5 bases from V and 1 from J, leaving 13 bases between them. Germline lookup yields CDR1 SGHTA and CDR2 FQGNSA. This CDR3 contains 15 residues. The CDR3 here is CASSPSLAGTDTQYF. For the CDR3, the DNA is TGTGCCAGCAGCCCCAGCCTTGCGGGCACAGATACGCAGTATTTT.

The chain couples TRBV7-9 to TRBJ2-7; D unclear. Germline CDR1 is SEHNR and CDR2 is FQNEAQ (reference sequence). Trimming removed 2 bases from V and 5 bases from J, with 7 bases in between. The CDR3 length is 12 residues. CDR3 sequence (DNA): TGTGCCAGCAGCTTAAGCATCAACGAGCAGTACTTC. Translating gives CASSLSINEQYF. Based on the CDR3 plus reference TRBV7-9 and TRBJ2-7, the full variable domain is DTGVSQNPRHKITKRGQNVTFRCDPISEHNRLYWYRQTLGQGPEFLTYFQNEAQLEKSRLLSDRFSAERPKGSFSTLEIQRTEQGDSAMYLCASSLSINEQYFGPGTRLTVT.

J is TRBJ2-7 and V is TRBV7-2; no definite D call. The germline gives CDR1 SGHTA, CDR2 FQGNSA. The ends were cut back, 5 bases at V and 4 bases at J, with 9 bases in the middle. CDR3 length: 12 residues. Written as DNA, the CDR3 is TGTGCCAGCAGCGTTACTTATTACGAGCAGTACTTC. Amino acids: CASSVTYYEQYF.

The chain has TRBV7-9 and TRBJ1-1; 10 positions agree with TRBD1. The junction had 4 bases not matched to a gene; V was cut back by 1 base and J by 5 bases. CDR1 is SEHNR and CDR2 is FQNEAQ in the germline V gene (reference sequence). The CDR3 is 15 amino acids. CDR3 DNA sequence: TGTGCCAGCAGCTTAGTTGACAGGGGGCGAACTGAAGCTTTCTTT. Its protein is CASSLVDRGRTEAFF.